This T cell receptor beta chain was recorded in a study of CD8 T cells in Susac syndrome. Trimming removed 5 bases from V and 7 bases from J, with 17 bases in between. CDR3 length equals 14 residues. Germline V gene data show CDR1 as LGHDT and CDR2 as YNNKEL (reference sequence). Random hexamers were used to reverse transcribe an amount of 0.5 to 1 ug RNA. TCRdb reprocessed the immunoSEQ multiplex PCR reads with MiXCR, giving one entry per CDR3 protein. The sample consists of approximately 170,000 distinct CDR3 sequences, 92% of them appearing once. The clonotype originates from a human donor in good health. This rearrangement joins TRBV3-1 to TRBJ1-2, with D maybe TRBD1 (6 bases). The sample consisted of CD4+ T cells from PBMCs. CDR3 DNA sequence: TGTGCCAGCAGCTGGGCCAACAGGGCCGGTGGCTACACCTTC. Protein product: CASSWANRAGGYTF.